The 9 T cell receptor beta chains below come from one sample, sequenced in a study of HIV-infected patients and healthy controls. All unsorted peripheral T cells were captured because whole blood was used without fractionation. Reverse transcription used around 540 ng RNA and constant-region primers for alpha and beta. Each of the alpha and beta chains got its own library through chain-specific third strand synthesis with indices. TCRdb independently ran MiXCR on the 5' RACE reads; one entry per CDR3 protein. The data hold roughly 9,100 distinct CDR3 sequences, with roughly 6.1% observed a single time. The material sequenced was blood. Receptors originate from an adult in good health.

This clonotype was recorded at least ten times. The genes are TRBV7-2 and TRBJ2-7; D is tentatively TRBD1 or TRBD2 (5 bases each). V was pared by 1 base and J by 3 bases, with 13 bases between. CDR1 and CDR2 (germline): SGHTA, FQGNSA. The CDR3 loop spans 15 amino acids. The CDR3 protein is CASSLEFLGGYEQYF. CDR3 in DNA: TGTGCCAGCAGCTTAGAGTTTCTTGGGGGCTACGAGCAGTACTTC.

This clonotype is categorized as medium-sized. The DNA for the CDR3 is TGCAGTGCTAGAGTCTCCGGGACAGGGAGAGAGACCCAGTACTTC. This sequence encodes CSARVSGTGRETQYF. The chain combines TRBV20-1 with TRBJ2-5; TRBD1 agrees at 9 bases. The V segment lost 1 base and the J segment 4 bases; nucleotides outside the gene matches: 7. Germline V lookup: CDR1 DFQATT, CDR2 SNEGSKA (reference sequence). There are 15 residues in the CDR3.

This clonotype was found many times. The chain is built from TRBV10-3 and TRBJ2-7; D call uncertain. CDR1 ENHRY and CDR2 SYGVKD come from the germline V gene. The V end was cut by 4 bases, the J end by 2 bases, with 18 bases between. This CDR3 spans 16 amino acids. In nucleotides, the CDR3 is TGTGCCATCAGTGCCCCGATCGATAACGTACCCTACGAGCAGTACTTC. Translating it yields CAISAPIDNVPYEQYF.

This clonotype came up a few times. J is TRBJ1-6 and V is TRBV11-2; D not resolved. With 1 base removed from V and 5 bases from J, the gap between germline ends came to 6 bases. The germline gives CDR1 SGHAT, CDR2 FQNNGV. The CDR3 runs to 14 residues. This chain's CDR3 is CASSLGRNNSPLHF. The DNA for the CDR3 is TGTGCCAGCAGCTTAGGACGGAATAATTCACCCCTCCACTTT.

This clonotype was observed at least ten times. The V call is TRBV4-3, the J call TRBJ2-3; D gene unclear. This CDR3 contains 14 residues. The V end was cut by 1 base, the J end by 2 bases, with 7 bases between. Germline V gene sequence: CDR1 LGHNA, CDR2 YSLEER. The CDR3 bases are TGCGCCAGCAGCCAAGGTGACTCCACAGATACGCAGTATTTT. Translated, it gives CASSQGDSTDTQYF.

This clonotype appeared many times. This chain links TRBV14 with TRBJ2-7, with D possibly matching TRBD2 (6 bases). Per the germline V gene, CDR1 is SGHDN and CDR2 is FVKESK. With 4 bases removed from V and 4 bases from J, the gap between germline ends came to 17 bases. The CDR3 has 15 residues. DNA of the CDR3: TGTGCCAGCAGCCCGACGAATGGGGGGTTTTACGAGCAGTACTTC. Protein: CASSPTNGGFYEQYF.

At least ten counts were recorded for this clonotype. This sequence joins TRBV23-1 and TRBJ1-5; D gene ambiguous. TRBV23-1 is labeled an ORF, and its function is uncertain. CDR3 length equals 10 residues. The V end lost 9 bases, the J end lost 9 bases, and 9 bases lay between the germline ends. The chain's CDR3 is CASRIRPQHF. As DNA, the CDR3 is TGCGCCAGTAGAATTCGGCCCCAGCATTTT.

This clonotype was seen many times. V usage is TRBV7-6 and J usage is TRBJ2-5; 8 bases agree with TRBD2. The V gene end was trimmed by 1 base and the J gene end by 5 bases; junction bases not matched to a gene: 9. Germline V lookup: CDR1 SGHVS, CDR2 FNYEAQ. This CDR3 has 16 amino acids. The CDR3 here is CASSLVGGLVKETQYF. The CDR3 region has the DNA TGTGCCAGCAGCTTAGTGGGGGGACTAGTAAAGGAGACCCAGTACTTC. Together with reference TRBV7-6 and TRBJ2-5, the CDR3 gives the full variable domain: GAGVSQSPRYKVTKRGQDVALRCDPISGHVSLYWYRQALGQGPEFLTYFNYEAQQDKSGLPNDRFSAERPEGSISTLTIQRTEQRDSAMYRCASSLVGGLVKETQYFGPGTRLLVL.

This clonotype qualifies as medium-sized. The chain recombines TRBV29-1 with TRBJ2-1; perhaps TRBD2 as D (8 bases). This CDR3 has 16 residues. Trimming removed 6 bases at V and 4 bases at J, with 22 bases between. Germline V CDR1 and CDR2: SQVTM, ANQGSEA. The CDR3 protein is CSVAGGVAGTYNEQFF. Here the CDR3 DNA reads TGCAGCGTGGCAGGGGGGGTAGCGGGAACTTACAATGAGCAGTTCTTC.